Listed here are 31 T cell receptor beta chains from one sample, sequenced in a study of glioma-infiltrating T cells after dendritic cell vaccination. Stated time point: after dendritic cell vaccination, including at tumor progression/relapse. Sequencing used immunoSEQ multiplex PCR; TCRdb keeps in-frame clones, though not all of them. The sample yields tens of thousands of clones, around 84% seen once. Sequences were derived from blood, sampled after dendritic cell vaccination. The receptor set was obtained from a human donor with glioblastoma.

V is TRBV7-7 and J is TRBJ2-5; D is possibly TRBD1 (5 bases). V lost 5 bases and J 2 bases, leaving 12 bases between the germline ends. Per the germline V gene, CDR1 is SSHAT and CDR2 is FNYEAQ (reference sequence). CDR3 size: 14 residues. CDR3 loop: CASSLQDGQETQYF. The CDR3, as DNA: TGTGCCAGCAGCCTACAGGACGGGCAAGAGACCCAGTACTTC.

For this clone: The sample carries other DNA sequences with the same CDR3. The CDR3 sequence: CASSNRDSSSYEQYF. CDR3 nucleotide sequence: TGTGCCAGTAGTAATCGGGACAGCTCCTCCTACGAGCAGTACTTC. This sequence joins TRBV19 and TRBJ2-7; TRBD1 matches 7 bases. V was clipped by 4 bases and J by 0 bases; unmatched bases: 6. Germline V gene lookup returns CDR1 LNHDA and CDR2 SQIVND (reference sequence). This CDR3 is 15 amino acids long.

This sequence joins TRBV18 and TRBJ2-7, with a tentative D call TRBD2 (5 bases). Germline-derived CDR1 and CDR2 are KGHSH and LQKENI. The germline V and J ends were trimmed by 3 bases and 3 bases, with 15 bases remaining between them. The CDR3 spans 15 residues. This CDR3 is CASSPLASDYYEQYF. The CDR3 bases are TGTGCCAGCTCACCCCTGGCGTCCGACTACTACGAGCAGTACTTC.

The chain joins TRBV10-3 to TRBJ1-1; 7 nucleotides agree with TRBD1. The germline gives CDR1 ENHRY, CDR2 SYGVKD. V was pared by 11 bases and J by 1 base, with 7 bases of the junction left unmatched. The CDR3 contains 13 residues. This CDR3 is CAASGQQNTEAFF. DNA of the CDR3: TGTGCCGCCTCGGGACAGCAGAACACTGAAGCTTTCTTT.

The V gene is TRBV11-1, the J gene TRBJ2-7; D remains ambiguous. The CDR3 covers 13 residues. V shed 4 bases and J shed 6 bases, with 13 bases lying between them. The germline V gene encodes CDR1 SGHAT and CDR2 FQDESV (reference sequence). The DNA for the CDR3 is TGTGCCAGCAGCTATTACCCCTCCGGCGAGCAGTACTTC. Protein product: CASSYYPSGEQYF.

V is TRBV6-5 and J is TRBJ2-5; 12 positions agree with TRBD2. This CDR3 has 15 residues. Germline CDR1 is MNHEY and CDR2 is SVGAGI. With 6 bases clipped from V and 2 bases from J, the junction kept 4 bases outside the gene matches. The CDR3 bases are TGTGCCAGCAGCGCACTAGCGGGGGGACAAGAGACCCAGTACTTC. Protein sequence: CASSALAGGQETQYF.

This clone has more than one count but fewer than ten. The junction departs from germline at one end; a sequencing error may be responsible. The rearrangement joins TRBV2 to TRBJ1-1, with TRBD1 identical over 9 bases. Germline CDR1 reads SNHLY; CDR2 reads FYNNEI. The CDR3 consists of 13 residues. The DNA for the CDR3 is TGTGCCGGCAGACAGGGGGTCTCGACTGAAGCTTTCTTT. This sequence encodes CAGRQGVSTEAFF. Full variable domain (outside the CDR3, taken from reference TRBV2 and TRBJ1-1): EPEVTQTPSHQVTQMGQEVILRCVPISNHLYFYWYRQILGQKVEFLVSFYNNEISEKSEIFDDQFSVERPDGSNFTLKIRSTKLEDSAMYFCAGRQGVSTEAFFGQGTRLTVV.

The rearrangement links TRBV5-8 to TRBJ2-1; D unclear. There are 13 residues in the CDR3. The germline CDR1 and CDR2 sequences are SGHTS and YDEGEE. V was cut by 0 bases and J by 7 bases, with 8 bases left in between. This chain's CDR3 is CASSLALENEQFF. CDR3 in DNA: TGTGCCAGCAGCTTGGCGCTAGAGAATGAGCAGTTCTTC.

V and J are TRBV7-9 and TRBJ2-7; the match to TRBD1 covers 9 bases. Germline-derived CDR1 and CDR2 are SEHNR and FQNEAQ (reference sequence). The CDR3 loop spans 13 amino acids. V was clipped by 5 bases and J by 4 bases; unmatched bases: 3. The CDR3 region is CASSQDRGYEQYF. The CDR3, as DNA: TGTGCCAGCAGCCAGGACAGGGGATACGAGCAGTACTTC.

The CDR3 reads CASSLYVRDIVNYGYTF. The CDR3 nucleotides read TGTGCCAGCAGCTTGTACGTTAGGGACATCGTCAACTATGGCTACACCTTC. This chain joins TRBV5-6 and TRBJ1-2; TRBD1 is a possible D gene (6 bases). The CDR3 spans 17 residues. The germline V gene encodes CDR1 SGHDT and CDR2 YYEEEE. The V gene lost 1 base and the J gene lost 2 bases, with 18 bases spanning the gap.

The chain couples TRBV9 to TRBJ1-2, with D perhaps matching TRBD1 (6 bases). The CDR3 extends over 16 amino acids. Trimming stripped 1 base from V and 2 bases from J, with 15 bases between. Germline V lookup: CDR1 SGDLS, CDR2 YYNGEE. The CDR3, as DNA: TGTGCCAGCAGCGTATCCCTGGGACACATCAACTATGGCTACACCTTC. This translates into CASSVSLGHINYGYTF.

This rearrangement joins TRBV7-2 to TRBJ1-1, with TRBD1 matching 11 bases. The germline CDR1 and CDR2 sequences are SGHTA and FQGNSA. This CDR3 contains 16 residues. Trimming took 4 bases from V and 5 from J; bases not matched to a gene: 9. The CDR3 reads CASSSRTGGKGTEAFF. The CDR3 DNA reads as TGTGCCAGCAGCTCGAGGACAGGGGGCAAGGGGACTGAAGCTTTCTTT. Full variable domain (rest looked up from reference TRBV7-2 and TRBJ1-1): GAGVSQSPSNKVTEKGKDVELRCDPISGHTALYWYRQSLGQGLEFLIYFQGNSAPDKSGLPSDRFSAERTGGSVSTLTIQRTQQEDSAVYLCASSSRTGGKGTEAFFGQGTRLTVV.

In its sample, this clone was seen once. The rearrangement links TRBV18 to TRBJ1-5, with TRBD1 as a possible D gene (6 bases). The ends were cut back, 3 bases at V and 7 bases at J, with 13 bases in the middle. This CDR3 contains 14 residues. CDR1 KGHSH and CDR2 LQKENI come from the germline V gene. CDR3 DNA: TGTGCCAGCTCACCTGGGGGGGCTGAGCAGCCCCAGCATTTT. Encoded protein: CASSPGGAEQPQHF.

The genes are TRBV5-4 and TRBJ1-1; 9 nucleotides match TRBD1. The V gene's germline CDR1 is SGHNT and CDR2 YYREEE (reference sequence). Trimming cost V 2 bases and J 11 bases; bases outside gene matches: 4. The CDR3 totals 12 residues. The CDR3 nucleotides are TGTGCCAGCAGCTTAGGGACAGGGAAGGCTTTCTTT. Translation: CASSLGTGKAFF.

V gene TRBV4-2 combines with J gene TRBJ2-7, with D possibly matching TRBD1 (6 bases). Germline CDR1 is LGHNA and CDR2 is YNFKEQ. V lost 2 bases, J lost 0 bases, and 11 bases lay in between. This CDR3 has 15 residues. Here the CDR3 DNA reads TGTGCCAGCAGCCAATCACAGGGTTCCTCCTACGAGCAGTACTTC. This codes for CASSQSQGSSYEQYF.

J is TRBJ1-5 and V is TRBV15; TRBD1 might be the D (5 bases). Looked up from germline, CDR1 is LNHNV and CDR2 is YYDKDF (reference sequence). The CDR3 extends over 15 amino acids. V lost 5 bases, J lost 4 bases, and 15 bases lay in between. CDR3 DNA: TGTGCCACCAGCCCAAGTGGGGGGGGGAATCAGCCCCAGCATTTT. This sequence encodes CATSPSGGGNQPQHF.

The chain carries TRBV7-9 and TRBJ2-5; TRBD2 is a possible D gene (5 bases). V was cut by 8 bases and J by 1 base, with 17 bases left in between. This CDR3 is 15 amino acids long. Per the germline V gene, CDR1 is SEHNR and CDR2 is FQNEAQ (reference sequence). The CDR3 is CASRRYEGLQETQYF. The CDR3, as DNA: TGTGCCAGCCGACGGTACGAGGGCCTCCAAGAGACCCAGTACTTC.

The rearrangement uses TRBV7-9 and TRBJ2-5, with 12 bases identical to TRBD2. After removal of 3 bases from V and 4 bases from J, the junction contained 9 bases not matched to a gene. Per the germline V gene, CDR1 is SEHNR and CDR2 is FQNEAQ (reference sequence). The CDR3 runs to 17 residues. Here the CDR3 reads CASSFLAGGPEVETQYF. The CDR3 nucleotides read TGTGCCAGCAGCTTCCTAGCGGGAGGGCCAGAGGTAGAGACCCAGTACTTC.

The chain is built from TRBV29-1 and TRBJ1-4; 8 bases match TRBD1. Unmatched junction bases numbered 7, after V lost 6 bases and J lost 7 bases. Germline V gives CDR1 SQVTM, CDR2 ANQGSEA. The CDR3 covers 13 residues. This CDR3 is CSVPDRVSEKLFF. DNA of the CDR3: TGCAGCGTCCCGGACAGGGTCAGTGAAAAACTGTTTTTT.

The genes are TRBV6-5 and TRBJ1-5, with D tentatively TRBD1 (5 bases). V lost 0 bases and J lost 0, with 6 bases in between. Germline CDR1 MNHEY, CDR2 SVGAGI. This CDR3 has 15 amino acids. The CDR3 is CASSYSQDSNQPQHF. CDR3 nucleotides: TGTGCCAGCAGTTACTCACAGGATAGCAATCAGCCCCAGCATTTT.

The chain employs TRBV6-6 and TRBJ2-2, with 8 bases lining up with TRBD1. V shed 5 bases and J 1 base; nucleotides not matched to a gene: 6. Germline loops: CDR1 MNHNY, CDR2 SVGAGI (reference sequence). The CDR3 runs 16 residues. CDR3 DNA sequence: TGTGCCAGCAGTCCTACAGGGGGTCAGAACACCGGGGAGCTGTTTTTT. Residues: CASSPTGGQNTGELFF.

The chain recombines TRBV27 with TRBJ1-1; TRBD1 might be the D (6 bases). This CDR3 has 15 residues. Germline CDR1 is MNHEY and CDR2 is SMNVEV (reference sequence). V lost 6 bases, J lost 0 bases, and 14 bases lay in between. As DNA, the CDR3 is TGTGCCAGCAGACTCGTCGGACAGATGAACACTGAAGCTTTCTTT. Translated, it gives CASRLVGQMNTEAFF.

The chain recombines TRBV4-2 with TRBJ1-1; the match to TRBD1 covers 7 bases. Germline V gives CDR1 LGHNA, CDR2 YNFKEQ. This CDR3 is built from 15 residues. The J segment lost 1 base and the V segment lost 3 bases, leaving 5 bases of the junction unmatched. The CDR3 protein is CASSQGQRQNTEAFF. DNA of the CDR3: TGTGCCAGCAGCCAGGGACAGCGTCAGAACACTGAAGCTTTCTTT.

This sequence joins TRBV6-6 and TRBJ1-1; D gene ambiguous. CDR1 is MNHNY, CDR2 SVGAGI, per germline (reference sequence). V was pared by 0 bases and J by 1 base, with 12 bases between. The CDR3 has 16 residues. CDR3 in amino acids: CASSYSEVPGNTEAFF. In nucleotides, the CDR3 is TGTGCCAGCAGTTACTCGGAGGTCCCGGGGAACACTGAAGCTTTCTTT.

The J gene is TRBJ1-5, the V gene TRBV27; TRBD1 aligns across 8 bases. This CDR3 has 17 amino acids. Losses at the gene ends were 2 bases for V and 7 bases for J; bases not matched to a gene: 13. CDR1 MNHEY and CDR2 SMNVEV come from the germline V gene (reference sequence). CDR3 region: CASSLTGTGGILQPQHF. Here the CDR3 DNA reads TGTGCCAGCAGTTTAACGGGGACAGGTGGGATTCTGCAGCCCCAGCATTTT.

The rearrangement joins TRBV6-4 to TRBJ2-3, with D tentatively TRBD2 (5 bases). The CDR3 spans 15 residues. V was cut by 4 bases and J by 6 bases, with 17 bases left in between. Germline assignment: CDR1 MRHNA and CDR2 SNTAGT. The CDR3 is CASSVSRETGDTQYF. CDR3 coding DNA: TGTGCCAGCAGTGTGTCCCGGGAAACCGGTGATACGCAGTATTTT.

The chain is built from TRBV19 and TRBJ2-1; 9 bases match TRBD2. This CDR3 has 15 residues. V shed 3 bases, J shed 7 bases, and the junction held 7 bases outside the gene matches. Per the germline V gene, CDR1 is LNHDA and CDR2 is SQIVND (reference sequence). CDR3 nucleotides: TGTGCCAGTAGTATCGGTAGCGGGAGTGGTAATGAGCAGTTCTTC. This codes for CASSIGSGSGNEQFF.

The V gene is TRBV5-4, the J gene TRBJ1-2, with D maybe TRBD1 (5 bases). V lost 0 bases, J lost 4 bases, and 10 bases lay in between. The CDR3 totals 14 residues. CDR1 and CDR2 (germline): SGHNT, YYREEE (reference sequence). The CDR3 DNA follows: TGTGCCAGCAGCTTGGGCGCCAGGGTCTATGGCTACACCTTC. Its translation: CASSLGARVYGYTF.

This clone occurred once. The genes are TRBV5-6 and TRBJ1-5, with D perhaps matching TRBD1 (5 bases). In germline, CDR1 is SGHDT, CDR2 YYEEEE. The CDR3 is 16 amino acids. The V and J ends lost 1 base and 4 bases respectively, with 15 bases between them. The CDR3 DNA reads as TGTGCCAGCAGCTTGTTAGCCCTTCGGGGGAATCAGCCCCAGCATTTT. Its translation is CASSLLALRGNQPQHF.

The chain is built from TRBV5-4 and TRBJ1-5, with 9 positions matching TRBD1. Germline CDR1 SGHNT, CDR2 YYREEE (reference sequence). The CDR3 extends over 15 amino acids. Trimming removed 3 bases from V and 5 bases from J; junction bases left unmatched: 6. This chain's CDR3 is CASSSDRGAHQPQHF. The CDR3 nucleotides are TGTGCCAGCAGCTCAGACAGGGGGGCCCATCAGCCCCAGCATTTT.

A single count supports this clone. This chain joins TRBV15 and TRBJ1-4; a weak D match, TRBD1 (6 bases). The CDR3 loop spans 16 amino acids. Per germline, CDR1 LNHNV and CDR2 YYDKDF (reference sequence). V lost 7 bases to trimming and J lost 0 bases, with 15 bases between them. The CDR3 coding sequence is TGTGCCACCACCCTTGACAGGAAGTCAACTAATGAAAAACTGTTTTTT. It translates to CATTLDRKSTNEKLFF. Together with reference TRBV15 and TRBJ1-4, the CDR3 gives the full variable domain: DAMVIQNPRYQVTQFGKPVTLSCSQTLNHNVMYWYQQKSSQAPKLLFHYYDKDFNNEADTPDNFQSRRPNTSFCFLDIRSPGLGDTAMYLCATTLDRKSTNEKLFFGSGTQLSVL.